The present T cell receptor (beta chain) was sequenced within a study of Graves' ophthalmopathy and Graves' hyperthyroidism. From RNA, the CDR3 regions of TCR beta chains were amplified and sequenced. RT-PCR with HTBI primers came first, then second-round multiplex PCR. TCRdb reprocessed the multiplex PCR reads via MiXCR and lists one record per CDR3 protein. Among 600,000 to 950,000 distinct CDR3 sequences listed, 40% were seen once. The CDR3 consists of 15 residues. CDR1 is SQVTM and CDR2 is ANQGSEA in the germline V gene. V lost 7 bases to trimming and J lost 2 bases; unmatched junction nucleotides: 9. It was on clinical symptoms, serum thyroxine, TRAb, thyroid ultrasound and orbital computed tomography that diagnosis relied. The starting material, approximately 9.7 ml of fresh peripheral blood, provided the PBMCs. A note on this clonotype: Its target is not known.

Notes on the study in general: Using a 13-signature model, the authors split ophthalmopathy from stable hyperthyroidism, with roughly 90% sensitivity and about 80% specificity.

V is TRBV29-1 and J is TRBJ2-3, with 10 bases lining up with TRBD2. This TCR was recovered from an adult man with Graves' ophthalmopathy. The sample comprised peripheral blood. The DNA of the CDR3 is TGCAGCGCCGACGTTGGACTAGCGGCCACAGATACGCAGTATTTT. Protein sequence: CSADVGLAATDTQYF.